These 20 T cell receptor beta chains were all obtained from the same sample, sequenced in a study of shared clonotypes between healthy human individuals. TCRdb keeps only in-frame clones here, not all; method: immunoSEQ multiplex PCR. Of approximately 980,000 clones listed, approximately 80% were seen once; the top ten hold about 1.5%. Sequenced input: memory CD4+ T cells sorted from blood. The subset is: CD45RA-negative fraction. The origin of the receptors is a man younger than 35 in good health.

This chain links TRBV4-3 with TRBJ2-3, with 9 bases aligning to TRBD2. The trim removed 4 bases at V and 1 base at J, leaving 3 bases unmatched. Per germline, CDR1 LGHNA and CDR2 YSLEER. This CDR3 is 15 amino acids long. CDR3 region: CASSLRTSGTDTQYF. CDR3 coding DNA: TGCGCCAGCAGCCTCCGGACTAGCGGCACAGATACGCAGTATTTT.

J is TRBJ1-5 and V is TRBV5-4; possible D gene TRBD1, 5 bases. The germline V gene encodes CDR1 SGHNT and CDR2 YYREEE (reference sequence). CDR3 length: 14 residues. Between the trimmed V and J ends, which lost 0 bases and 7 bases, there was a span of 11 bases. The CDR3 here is CASSLGPGSQPQHF. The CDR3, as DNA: TGTGCCAGCAGCTTGGGTCCAGGGTCACAGCCCCAGCATTTT. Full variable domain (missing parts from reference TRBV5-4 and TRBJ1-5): ETGVTQSPTHLIKTRGQQVTLRCSSQSGHNTVSWYQQALGQGPQFIFQYYREEENGRGNFPPRFSGLQFPNYSSELNVNALELDDSALYLCASSLGPGSQPQHFGDGTRLSIL.

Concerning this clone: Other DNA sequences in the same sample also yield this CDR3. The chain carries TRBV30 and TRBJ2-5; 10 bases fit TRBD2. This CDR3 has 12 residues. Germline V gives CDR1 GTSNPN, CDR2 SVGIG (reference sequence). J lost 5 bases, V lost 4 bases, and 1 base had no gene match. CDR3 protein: CAWTSGGETQYF. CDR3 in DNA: TGTGCCTGGACTAGCGGGGGTGAGACCCAGTACTTC.

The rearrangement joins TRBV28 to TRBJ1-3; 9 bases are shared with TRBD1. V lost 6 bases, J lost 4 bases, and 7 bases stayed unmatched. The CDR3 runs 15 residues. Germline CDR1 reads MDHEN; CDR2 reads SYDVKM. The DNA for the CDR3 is TGTGCCAGCAGCCACAGGGGGCGGACCGGAAACACCATATATTTT. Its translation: CASSHRGRTGNTIYF. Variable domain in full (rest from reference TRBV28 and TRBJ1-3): DVKVTQSSRYLVKRTGEKVFLECVQDMDHENMFWYRQDPGLGLRLIYFSYDVKMKEKGDIPEGYSVSREKKERFSLILESASTNQTSMYLCASSHRGRTGNTIYFGEGSWLTVV.

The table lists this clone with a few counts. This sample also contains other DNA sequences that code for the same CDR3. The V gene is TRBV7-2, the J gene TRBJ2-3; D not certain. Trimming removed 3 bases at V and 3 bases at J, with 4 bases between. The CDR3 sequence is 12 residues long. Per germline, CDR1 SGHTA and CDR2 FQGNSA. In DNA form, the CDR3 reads TGTGCCAGCAGCTTCCTAACAGATACGCAGTATTTT. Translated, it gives CASSFLTDTQYF. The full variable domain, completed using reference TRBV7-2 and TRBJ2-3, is GAGVSQSPSNKVTEKGKDVELRCDPISGHTALYWYRQSLGQGLEFLIYFQGNSAPDKSGLPSDRFSAERTGGSVSTLTIQRTQQEDSAVYLCASSFLTDTQYFGPGTRLTVL.

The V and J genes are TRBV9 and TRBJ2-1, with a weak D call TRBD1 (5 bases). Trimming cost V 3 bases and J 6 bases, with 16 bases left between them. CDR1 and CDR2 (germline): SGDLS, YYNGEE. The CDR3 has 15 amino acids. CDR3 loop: CASSGTGFSANEQFF. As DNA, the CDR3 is TGTGCCAGCAGCGGAACAGGATTTTCGGCCAATGAGCAGTTCTTC.

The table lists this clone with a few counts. Written as DNA, the CDR3 is TGTGCCAGCAGCTCCGACAGGGCCAACGTCCTGACTTTC. Protein: CASSSDRANVLTF. The chain links TRBV11-2 to TRBJ2-6, with D uncertain. Trimming cost V 4 bases and J 5 bases, with 6 bases left between them. The CDR3 loop spans 13 amino acids. Germline CDR1 reads SGHAT; CDR2 reads FQNNGV.

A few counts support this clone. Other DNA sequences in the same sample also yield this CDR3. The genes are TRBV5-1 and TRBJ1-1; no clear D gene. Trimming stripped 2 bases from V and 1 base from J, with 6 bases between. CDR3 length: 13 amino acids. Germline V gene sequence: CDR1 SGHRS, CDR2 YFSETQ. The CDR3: CASSLQENTEAFF. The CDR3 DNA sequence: TGCGCCAGCAGCTTACAAGAGAACACTGAAGCTTTCTTT.

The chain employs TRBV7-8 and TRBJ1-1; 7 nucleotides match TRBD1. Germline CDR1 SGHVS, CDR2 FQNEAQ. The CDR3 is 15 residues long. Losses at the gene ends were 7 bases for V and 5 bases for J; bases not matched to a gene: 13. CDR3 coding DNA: TGTGCCAGCAAACCCGTCGGGGACAGATGGACTGAAGCTTTCTTT. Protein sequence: CASKPVGDRWTEAFF.

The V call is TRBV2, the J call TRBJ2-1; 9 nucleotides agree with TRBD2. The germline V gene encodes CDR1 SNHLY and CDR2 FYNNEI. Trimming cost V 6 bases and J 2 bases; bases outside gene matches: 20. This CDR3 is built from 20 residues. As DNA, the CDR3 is TGTGCCAGCAGCGAAAGTAAGGTAGCGGGAGTTTCAGGCACCTACAATGAGCAGTTCTTC. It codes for CASSESKVAGVSGTYNEQFF.

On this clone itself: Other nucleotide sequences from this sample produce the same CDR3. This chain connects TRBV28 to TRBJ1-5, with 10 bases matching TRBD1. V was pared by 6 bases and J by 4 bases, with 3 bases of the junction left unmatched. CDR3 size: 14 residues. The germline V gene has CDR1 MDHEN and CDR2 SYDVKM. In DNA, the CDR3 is TGTGCCAGCAGACCGGGACAGGGGAATCAGCCCCAGCATTTT. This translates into CASRPGQGNQPQHF.

CDR3 loop: CASSLVSTSNSPLHF. In DNA form, the CDR3 reads TGTGCCAGCAGCTTAGTATCAACTTCTAATTCACCCCTCCACTTT. This chain joins TRBV7-9 and TRBJ1-6; D remains unclear. V shed 1 base and J shed 6 bases, with 10 bases lying between them. This CDR3 is 15 amino acids long. CDR1 is SEHNR and CDR2 is FQNEAQ in the germline V gene (reference sequence).

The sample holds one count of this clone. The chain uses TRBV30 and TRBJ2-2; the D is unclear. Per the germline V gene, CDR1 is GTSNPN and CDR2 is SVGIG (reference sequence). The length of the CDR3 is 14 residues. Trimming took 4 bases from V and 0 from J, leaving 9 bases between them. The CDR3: CAWKSFANTGELFF. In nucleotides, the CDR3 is TGTGCCTGGAAGTCCTTCGCGAACACCGGGGAGCTGTTTTTT.

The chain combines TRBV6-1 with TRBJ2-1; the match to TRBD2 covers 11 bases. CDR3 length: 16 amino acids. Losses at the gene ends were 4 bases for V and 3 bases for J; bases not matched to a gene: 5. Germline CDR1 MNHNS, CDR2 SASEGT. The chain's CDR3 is CASSAGSGGDYNEQFF. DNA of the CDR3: TGTGCCAGCAGTGCGGGTAGCGGGGGGGACTACAATGAGCAGTTCTTC.

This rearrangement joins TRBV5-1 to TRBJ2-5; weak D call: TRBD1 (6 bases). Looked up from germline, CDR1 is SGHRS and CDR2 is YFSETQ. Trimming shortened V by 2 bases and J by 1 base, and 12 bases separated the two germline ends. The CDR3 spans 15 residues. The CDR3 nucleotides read TGCGCCAGCAGCTTACAGGGTACACGCCAAGAGACCCAGTACTTC. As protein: CASSLQGTRQETQYF.

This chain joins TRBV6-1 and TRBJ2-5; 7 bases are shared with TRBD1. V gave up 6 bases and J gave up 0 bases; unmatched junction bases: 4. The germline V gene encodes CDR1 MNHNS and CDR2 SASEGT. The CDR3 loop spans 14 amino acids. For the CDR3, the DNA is TGTGCCAGCAGCCAGACAGGGTACCAAGAGACCCAGTACTTC. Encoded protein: CASSQTGYQETQYF.

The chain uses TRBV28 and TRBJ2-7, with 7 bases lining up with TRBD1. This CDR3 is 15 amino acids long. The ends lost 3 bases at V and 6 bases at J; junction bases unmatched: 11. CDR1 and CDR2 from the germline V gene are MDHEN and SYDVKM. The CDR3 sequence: CASSFTATGAGEQYF. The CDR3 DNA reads TGTGCCAGCAGTTTCACGGCCACAGGGGCGGGCGAGCAGTACTTC.

The DNA of the CDR3 is TGTGCCAGCAGCGTAAGTGGACTTTCCTCTGGAAACACCATATATTTT. The encoded protein is CASSVSGLSSGNTIYF. The J gene is TRBJ1-3, the V gene TRBV9, with D hard to call. The CDR3 is 16 residues long. The V and J ends lost 1 base and 0 bases respectively, with 11 bases between them. From germline, CDR1 is SGDLS and CDR2 YYNGEE.

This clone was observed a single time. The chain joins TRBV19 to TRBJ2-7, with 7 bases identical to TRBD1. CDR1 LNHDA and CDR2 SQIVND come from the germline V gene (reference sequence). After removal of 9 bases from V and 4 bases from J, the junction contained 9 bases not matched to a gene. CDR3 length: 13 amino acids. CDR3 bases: TGTGCCAGCAGAAGACAGGGTGGATACGAGCAGTACTTC. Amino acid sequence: CASRRQGGYEQYF.

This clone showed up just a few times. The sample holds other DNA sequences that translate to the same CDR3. This CDR3 reads CASSSRRNQPQHF. The CDR3 DNA reads TGTGCCAGCAGTTCCCGGCGAAATCAGCCCCAGCATTTT. The gene calls are TRBV27 and TRBJ1-5; D unclear. CDR3 length equals 13 residues. Trimming shortened V by 4 bases and J by 4 bases, and 8 bases separated the two germline ends. The germline CDR1 and CDR2 sequences are MNHEY and SMNVEV (reference sequence).